What follows is one TCR beta chain and its context. The entry originates in a study of shared clonotypes between healthy human individuals. CDR3 length: 17 residues. J lost 4 bases, V lost 3 bases, and 9 bases had no gene match. CDR1 and CDR2 from the germline V gene are LNHDA and SQIVND (reference sequence). Produced via immunoSEQ multiplex PCR; TCRdb's table is partial and in-frame only. The table has some 500,000 clones, 90% to 97% seen once. The rearrangement uses TRBV19 and TRBJ2-5; 12 nucleotides match TRBD2. The receptor was derived from a woman between 25 and 40 years old in good health. The sequenced sample was naive CD4+ T cells sorted from blood. Subset given: CD45RA+ positively selected. The CDR3 sequence is CASSIRLAGEPAETQYF. The CDR3 bases are TGTGCCAGTAGTATCCGACTAGCGGGAGAACCCGCAGAGACCCAGTACTTC.